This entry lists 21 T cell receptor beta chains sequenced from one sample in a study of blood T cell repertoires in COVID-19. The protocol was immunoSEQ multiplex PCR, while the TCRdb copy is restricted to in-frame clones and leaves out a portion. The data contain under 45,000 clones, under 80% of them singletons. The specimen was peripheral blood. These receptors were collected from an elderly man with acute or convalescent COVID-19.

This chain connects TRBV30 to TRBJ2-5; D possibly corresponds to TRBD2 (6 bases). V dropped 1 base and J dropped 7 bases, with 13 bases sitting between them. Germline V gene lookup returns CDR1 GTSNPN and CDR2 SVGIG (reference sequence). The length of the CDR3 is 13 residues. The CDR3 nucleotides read TGTGCCTGGAGTGAGGTCTTGGGGGGGACCCAGTACTTC. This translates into CAWSEVLGGTQYF.

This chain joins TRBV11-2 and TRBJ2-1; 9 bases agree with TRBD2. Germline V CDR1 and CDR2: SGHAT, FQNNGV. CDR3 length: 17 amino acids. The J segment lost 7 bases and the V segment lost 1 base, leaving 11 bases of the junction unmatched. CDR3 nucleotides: TGTGCCAGCAGCTTAGCGATCACGCGGGAGGGCTTTAATGAGCAGTTCTTC. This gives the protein CASSLAITREGFNEQFF.

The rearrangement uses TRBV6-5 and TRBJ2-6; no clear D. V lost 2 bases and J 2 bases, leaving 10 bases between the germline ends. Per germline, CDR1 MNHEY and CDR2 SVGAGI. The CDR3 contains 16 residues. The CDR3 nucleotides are TGTGCCAGCAGTTACACGTTGCGCGCTGGGGCCAACGTCCTGACTTTC. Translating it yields CASSYTLRAGANVLTF.

This CDR3 reads CASSEDYTSPLHF. The CDR3 nucleotides are TGTGCCAGCAGTGAAGACTACACGTCACCCCTCCACTTT. The chain combines TRBV2 with TRBJ1-6; D is undetermined. V lost 1 base and J 10 bases, leaving 8 bases between the germline ends. This CDR3 region has 13 residues. Germline V gene lookup returns CDR1 SNHLY and CDR2 FYNNEI.

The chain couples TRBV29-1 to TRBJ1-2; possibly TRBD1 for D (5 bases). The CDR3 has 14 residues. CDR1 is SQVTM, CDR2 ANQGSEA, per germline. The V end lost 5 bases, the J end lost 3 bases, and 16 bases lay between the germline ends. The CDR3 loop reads CSVRTHRTDYGYTF. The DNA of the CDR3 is TGCAGCGTTCGTACCCACAGGACCGACTATGGCTACACCTTC.

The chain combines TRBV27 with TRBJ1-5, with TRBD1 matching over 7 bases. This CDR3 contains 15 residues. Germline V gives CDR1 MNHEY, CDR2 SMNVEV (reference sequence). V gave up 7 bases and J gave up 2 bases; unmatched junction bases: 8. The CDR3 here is CASTSWTGGNQPQHF. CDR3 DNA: TGTGCCAGCACGTCCTGGACAGGAGGCAATCAGCCCCAGCATTTT.

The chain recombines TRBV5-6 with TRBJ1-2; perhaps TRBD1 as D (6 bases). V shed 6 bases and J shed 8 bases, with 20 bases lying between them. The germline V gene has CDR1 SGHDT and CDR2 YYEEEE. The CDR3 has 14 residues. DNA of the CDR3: TGTGCCAGCAAAAACGACAGGTCCTGGGGAGGCTACACCTTC. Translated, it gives CASKNDRSWGGYTF.

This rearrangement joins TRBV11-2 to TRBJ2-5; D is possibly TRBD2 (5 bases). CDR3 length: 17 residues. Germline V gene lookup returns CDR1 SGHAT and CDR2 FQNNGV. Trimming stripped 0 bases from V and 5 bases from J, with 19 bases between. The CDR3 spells CASSLDSRAAGVETQYF. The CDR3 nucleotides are TGTGCCAGCAGCTTAGATAGCCGGGCGGCGGGTGTGGAGACCCAGTACTTC. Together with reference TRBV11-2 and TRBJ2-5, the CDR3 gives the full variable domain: EAGVAQSPRYKIIEKRQSVAFWCNPISGHATLYWYQQILGQGPKLLIQFQNNGVVDDSQLPKDRFSAERLKGVDSTLKIQPAKLEDSAVYLCASSLDSRAAGVETQYFGPGTRLLVL.

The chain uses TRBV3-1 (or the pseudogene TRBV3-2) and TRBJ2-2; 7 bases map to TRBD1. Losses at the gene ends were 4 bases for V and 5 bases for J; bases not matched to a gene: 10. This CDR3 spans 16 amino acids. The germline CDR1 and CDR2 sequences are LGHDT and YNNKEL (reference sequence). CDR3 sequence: CASSLLTGMGTGELFF. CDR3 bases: TGTGCCAGCAGCCTTTTGACAGGGATGGGGACCGGGGAGCTGTTTTTT.

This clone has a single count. DNA for the CDR3: TGTGCCAGCGAAACGGGACAGAAACCTTACGAGCAGTACTTC. Translated: CASETGQKPYEQYF. The J gene is TRBJ2-7, the V gene TRBV28; 7 nucleotides match TRBD1. This CDR3 is built from 14 residues. Germline CDR1 and CDR2: MDHEN and SYDVKM. V was pared by 8 bases and J by 4 bases, with 11 bases of the junction left unmatched.

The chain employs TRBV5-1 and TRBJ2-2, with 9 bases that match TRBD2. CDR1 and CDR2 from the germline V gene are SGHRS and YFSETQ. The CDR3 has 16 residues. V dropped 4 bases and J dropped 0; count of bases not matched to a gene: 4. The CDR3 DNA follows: TGCGCCAGCAGCATCTCTAGCGGGACGAACACCGGGGAGCTGTTTTTT. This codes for CASSISSGTNTGELFF.

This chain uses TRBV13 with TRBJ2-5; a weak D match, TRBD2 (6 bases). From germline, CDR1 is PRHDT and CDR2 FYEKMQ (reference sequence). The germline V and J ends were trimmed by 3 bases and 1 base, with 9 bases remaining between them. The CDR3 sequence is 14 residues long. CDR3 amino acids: CASSFGRGQETQYF. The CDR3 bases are TGTGCCAGCAGCTTCGGGCGGGGCCAAGAGACCCAGTACTTC.

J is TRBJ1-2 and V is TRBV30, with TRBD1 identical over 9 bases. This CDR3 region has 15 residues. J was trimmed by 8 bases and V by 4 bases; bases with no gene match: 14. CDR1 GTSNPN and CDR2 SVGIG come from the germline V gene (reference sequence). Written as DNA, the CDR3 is TGTGCCTGGAACCGGGACAGGGTAATATCAGGCGGCTACACCTTC. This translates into CAWNRDRVISGGYTF.

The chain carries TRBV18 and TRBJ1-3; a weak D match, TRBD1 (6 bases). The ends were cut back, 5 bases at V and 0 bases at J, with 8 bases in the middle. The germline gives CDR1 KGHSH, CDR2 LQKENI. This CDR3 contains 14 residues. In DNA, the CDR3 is TGTGCCAGCTCAGAACAGGGCTCTGGAAACACCATATATTTT. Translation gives CASSEQGSGNTIYF.

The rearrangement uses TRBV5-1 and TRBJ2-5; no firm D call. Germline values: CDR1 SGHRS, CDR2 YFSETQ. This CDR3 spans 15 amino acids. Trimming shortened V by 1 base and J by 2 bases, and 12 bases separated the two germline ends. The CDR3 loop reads CASSLKFGNQETQYF. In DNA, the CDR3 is TGCGCCAGCAGCTTGAAATTCGGTAATCAAGAGACCCAGTACTTC.

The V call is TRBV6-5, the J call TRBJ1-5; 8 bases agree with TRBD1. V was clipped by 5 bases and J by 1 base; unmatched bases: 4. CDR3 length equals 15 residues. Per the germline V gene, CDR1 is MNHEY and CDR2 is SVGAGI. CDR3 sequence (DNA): TGTGCCAGCAGTAAACAGGGGGGGAGCAATCAGCCCCAGCATTTT. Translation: CASSKQGGSNQPQHF.

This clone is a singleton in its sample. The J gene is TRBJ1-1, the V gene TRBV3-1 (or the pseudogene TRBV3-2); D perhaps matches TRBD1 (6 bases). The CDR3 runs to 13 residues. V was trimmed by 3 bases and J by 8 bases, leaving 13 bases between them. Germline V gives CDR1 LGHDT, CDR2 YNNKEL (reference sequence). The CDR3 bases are TGTGCCAGCAGCCAGCGATCAGGGACAGAAGCTTTCTTT. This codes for CASSQRSGTEAFF.

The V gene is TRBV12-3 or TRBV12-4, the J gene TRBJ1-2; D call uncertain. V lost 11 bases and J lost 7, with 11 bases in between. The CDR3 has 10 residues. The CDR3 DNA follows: TGTGCCTTTACGGGGATTGGCTACACCTTC. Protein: CAFTGIGYTF.

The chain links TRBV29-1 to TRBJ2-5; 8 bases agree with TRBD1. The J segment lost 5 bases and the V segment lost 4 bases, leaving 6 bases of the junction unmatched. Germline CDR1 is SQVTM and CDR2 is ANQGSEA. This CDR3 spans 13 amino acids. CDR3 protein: CSVGQGKGETQYF. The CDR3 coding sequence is TGCAGCGTTGGACAGGGGAAGGGTGAGACCCAGTACTTC.

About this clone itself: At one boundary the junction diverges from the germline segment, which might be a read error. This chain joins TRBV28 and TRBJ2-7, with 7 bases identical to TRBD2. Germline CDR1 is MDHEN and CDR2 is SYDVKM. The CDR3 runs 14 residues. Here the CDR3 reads CASSLYSLVTSFHF. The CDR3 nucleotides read TGTGCCAGCAGTTTATATTCCCTTGTGACTAGCTTCCACTTC.

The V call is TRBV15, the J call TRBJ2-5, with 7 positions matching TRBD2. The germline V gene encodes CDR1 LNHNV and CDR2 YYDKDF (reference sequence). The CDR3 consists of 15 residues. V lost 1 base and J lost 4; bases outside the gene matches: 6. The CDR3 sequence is CATSRGASGVETQYF. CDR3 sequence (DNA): TGTGCCACCAGCAGAGGGGCTAGCGGAGTAGAGACCCAGTACTTC.